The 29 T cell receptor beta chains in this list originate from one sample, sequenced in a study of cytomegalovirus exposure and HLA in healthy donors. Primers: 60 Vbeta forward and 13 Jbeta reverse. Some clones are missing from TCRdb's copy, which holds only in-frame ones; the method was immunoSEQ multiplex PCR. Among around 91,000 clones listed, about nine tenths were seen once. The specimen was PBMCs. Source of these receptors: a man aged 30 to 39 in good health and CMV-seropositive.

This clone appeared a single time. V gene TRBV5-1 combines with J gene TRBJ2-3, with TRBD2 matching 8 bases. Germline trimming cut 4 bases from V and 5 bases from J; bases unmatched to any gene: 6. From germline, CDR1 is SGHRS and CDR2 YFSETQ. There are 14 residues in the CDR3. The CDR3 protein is CASSGSGGGDTQYF. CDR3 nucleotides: TGCGCCAGCAGCGGGAGCGGGGGTGGAGATACGCAGTATTTT. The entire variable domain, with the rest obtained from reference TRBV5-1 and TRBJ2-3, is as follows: KAGVTQTPRYLIKTRGQQVTLSCSPISGHRSVSWYQQTPGQGLQFLFEYFSETQRNKGNFPGRFSGRQFSNSRSEMNVSTLELGDSALYLCASSGSGGGDTQYFGPGTRLTVL.

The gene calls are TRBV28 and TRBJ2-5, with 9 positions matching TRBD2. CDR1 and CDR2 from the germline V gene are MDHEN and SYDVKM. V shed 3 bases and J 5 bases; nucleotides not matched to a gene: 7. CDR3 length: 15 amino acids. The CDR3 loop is CASSFVVAGVETQYF. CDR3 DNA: TGTGCCAGCAGTTTCGTGGTAGCGGGAGTCGAGACCCAGTACTTC.

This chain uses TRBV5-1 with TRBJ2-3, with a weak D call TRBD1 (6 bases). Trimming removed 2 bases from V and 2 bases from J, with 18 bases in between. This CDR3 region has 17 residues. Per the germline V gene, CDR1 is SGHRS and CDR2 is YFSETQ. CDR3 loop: CASSFSGPQGFTDTQYF. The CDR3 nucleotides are TGCGCCAGCAGCTTTTCCGGGCCACAGGGTTTCACAGATACGCAGTATTTT. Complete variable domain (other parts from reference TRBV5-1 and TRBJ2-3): KAGVTQTPRYLIKTRGQQVTLSCSPISGHRSVSWYQQTPGQGLQFLFEYFSETQRNKGNFPGRFSGRQFSNSRSEMNVSTLELGDSALYLCASSFSGPQGFTDTQYFGPGTRLTVL.

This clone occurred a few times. CDR3 nucleotide sequence: TGCAGCGTTGAACGCTCGGAGGGCTACACCTTC. It translates to CSVERSEGYTF. The rearrangement joins TRBV29-1 to TRBJ1-2; unclear D gene. In germline, CDR1 is SQVTM, CDR2 ANQGSEA. V lost 2 bases, J lost 8 bases, and 9 bases lay in between. The CDR3 covers 11 residues.

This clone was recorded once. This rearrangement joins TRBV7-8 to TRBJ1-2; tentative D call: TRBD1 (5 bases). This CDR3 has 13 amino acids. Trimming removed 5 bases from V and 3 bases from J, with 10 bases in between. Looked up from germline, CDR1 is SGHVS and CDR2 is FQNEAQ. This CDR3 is CASSPREDYGYTF. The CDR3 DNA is TGTGCCAGCAGCCCCAGGGAAGACTATGGCTACACCTTC.

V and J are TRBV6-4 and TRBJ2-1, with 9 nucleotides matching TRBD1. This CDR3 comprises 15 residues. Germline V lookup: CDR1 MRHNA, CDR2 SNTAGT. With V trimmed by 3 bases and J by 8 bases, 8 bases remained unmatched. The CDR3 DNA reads TGTGCCAGCAGTGATAGACAGGGGGATTCATATGAGCAGTTCTTC. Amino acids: CASSDRQGDSYEQFF.

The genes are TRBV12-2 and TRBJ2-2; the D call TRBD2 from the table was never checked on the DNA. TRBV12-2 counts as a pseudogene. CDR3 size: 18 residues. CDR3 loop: CASRLVISGRAHTGELFF. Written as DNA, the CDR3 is TGTGCAAGTCGCTTAGTAATTAGCGGGAGGGCCCATACCGGGGAGCTGTTTTTT.

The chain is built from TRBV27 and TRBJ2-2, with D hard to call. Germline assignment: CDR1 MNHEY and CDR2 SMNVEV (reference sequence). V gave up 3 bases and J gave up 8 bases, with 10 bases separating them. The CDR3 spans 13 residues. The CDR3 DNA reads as TGTGCCAGCAGTTTTCCCCCCGTGGGGGAGCTGTTTTTT. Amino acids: CASSFPPVGELFF.

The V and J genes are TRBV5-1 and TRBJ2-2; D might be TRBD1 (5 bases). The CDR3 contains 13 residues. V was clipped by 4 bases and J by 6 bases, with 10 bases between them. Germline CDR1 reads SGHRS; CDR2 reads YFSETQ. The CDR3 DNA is TGCGCCAGCAGCGCGGACACGTCCGGGGAGCTGTTTTTT. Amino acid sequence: CASSADTSGELFF.

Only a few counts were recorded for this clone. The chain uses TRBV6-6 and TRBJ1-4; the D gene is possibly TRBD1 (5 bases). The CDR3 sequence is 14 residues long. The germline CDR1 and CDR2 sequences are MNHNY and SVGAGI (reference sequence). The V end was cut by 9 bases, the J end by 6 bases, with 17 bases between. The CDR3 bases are TGTGCCAGTACCCCCAGGGAGGTCGATGAAAAACTGTTTTTT. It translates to CASTPREVDEKLFF.

CDR3 in amino acids: CASGGEVQETQYF. Written as DNA, the CDR3 is TGTGCCAGCGGGGGGGAGGTGCAAGAGACCCAGTACTTC. This chain links TRBV9 with TRBJ2-5; TRBD2 agrees at 7 bases. J lost 2 bases, V lost 7 bases, and 5 bases had no gene match. Germline V gives CDR1 SGDLS, CDR2 YYNGEE. This CDR3 comprises 13 residues. The whole variable domain, remainder taken from reference TRBV9 and TRBJ2-5, is DSGVTQTPKHLITATGQRVTLRCSPRSGDLSVYWYQQSLDQGLQFLIQYYNGEERAKGNILERFSAQQFPDLHSELNLSSLELGDSALYFCASGGEVQETQYFGPGTRLLVL.

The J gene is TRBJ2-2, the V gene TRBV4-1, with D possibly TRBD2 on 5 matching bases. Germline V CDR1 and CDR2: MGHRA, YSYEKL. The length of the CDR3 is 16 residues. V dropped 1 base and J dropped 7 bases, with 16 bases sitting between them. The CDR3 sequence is CASSQGEADEGGELFF. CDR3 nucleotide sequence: TGCGCCAGCAGCCAAGGAGAGGCGGACGAGGGCGGGGAGCTGTTTTTT.

CDR3 sequence reads: CASSPGGTGPYEQYF. The CDR3 DNA reads TGTGCCAGCAGCCCAGGGGGGACAGGGCCATACGAGCAGTACTTC. The genes are TRBV7-6 and TRBJ2-7; 9 nucleotides match TRBD1. Germline V lookup: CDR1 SGHVS, CDR2 FNYEAQ. The CDR3 extends over 15 amino acids. Trimming removed 5 bases from V and 4 bases from J; junction bases left unmatched: 9.

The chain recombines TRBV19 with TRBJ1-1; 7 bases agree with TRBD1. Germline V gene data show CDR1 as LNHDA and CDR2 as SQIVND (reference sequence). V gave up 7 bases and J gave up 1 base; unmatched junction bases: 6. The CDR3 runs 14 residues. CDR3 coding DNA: TGTGCCAGTACCATCCGGACAGGGAACACTGAAGCTTTCTTT. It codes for CASTIRTGNTEAFF.

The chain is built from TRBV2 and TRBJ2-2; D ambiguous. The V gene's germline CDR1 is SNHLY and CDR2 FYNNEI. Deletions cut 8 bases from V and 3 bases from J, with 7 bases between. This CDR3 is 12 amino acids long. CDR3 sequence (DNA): TGTGCCAGCGCATCGGACACCGGGGAGCTGTTTTTT. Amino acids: CASASDTGELFF.

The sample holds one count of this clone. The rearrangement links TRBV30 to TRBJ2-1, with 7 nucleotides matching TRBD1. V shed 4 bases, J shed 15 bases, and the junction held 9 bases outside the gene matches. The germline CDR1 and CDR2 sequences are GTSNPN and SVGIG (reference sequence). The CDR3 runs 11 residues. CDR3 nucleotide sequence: TGTGCCTGGACAACAGGGGTGAAACCGTTCTTC. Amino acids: CAWTTGVKPFF.

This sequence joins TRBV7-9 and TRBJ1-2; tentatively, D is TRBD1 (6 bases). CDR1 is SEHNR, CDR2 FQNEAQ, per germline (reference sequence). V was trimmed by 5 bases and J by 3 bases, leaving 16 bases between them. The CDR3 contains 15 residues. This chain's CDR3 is CASSRGGGKDYGYTF. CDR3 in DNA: TGTGCCAGCAGCCGAGGGGGGGGCAAGGACTATGGCTACACCTTC.

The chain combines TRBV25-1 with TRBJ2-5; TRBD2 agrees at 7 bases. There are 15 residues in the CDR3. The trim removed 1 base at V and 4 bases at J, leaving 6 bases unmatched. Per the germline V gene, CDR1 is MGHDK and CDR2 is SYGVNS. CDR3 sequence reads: CASSELWGGAETQYF. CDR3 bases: TGTGCCAGCAGTGAATTGTGGGGGGGTGCAGAGACCCAGTACTTC. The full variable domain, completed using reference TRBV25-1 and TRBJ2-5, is EADIYQTPRYLVIGTGKKITLECSQTMGHDKMYWYQQDPGMELHLIHYSYGVNSTEKGDLSSESTVSRIRTEHFPLTLESARPSHTSQYLCASSELWGGAETQYFGPGTRLLVL.

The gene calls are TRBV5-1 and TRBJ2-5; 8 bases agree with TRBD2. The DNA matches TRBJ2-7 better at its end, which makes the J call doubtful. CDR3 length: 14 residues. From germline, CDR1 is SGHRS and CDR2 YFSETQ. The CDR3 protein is CASSLELAGTEQYF. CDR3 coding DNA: TGCGCCAGCAGCTTGGAATTAGCGGGGACCGAGCAGTACTTC.

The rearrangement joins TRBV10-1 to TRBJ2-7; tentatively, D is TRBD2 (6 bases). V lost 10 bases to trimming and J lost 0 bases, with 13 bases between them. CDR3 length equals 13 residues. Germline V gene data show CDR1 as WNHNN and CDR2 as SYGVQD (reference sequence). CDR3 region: CATQAGSSYEQYF. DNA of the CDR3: TGCGCCACCCAGGCCGGGAGCTCCTACGAGCAGTACTTC.

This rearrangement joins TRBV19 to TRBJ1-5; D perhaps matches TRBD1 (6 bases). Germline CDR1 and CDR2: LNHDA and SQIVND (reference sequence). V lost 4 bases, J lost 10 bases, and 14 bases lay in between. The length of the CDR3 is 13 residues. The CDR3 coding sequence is TGTGCCAGTAGTACGGACAGTTACTCTCCCCAGCATTTT. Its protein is CASSTDSYSPQHF.

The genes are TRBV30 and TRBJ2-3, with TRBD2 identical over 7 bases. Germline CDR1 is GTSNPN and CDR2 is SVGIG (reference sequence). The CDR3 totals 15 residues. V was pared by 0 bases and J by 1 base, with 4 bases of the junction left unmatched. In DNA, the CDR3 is TGTGCCTGGAGTGTAGGTCGGGAGGGCACAGATACGCAGTATTTT. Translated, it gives CAWSVGREGTDTQYF.

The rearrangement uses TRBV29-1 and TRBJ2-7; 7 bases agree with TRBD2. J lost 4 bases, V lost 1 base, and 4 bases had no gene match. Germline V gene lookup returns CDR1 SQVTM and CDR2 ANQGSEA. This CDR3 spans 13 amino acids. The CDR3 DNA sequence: TGCAGCGTTGAAGGGGAGGGCCAATACGAGCAGTACTTC. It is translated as CSVEGEGQYEQYF.

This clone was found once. The chain's CDR3 is CASSTRDRGAGELFF. The CDR3 DNA sequence: TGTGCCAGCAGTACCCGGGACAGGGGTGCCGGGGAGCTGTTTTTT. V usage is TRBV27 and J usage is TRBJ2-2, with TRBD1 matching 10 bases. Germline CDR1 and CDR2: MNHEY and SMNVEV (reference sequence). The junction had 6 bases not matched to a gene; V was cut back by 5 bases and J by 6 bases. The CDR3 spans 15 residues.

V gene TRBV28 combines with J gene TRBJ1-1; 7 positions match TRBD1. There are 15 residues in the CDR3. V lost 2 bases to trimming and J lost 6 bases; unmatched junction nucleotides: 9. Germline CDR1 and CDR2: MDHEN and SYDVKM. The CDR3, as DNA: TGTGCCAGCAGTTTAATACAGGGGAGCCTGGCTGAAGCTTTCTTT. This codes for CASSLIQGSLAEAFF.

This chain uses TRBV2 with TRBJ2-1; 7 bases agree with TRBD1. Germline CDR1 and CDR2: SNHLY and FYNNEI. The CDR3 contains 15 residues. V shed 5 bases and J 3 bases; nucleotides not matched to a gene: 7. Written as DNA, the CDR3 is TGTGCCAGCAGTTCCCGACAGGGAGTCTACAATGAGCAGTTCTTC. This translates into CASSSRQGVYNEQFF.

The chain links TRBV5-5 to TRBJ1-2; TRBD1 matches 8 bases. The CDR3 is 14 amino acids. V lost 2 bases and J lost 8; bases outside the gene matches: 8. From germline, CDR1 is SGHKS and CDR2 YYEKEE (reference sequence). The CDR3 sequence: CASSLGQGALGYTF. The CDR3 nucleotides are TGTGCCAGCAGCTTAGGTCAGGGGGCTTTAGGCTACACCTTC.

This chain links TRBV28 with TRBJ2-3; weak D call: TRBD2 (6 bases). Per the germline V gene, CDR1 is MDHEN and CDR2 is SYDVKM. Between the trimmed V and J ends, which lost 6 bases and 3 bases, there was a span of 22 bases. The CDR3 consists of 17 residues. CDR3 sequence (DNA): TGTGCCAGCAGCCCACGCCTTGGGCGGGATGGAACAGATACGCAGTATTTT. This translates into CASSPRLGRDGTDTQYF.

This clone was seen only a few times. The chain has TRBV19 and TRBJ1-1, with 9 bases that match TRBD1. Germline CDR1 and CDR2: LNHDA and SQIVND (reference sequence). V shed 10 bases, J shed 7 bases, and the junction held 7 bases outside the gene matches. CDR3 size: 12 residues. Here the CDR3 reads CATGQGRGEAFF. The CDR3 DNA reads TGTGCCACCGGACAGGGGAGAGGTGAAGCTTTCTTT.